The rows below give T cell receptor beta chains drawn from one sample of a study of T cell responses to AZD1222 COVID-19 vaccine. Libraries were prepared by immunoSEQ multiplex PCR; TCRdb keeps only in-frame clonotypes and omits some of them. The top ten hold about 7.1% of the sample, which has over 65,000 clones, about 90% seen once. Sequencing was performed on peripheral blood, taken 28 days after the second AZD1222 dose. The receptors were sampled from an adult who received the AZD1222 COVID-19 vaccine. The CDR3 runs from the conserved cysteine through the conserved F or W. D genes are given only for firm matches. Size is stated for part of the rows, as once, few or many counts, or as a class when the clone is expanded.

D gene: -
CDR3 length: 13
clone size: -
J gene: TRBJ2-1
V gene: TRBV7-9
CDR3 protein: CASSQGGGHEQFF
CDR3 DNA: TGTGCCAGCAGCCAAGGAGGGGGGCATGAGCAGTTCTTC

D gene: TRBD1
CDR3 length: 13
clone size: -
J gene: TRBJ2-7
V gene: TRBV27
CDR3 protein: CASSWSGGYEQYF
CDR3 DNA: TGTGCCAGCAGTTGGTCAGGGGGCTACGAGCAGTACTTC

D gene: TRBD2
CDR3 length: 16
clone size: once
J gene: TRBJ2-1
V gene: TRBV19
CDR3 protein: CASSRMRLAGGSEQFF
CDR3 DNA: TGTGCCAGTAGTAGAATGCGACTAGCGGGAGGTTCTGAGCAGTTCTTC

D gene: -
CDR3 length: 13
clone size: -
J gene: TRBJ1-1
V gene: TRBV19
CDR3 protein: CASSLRTGTEAFF
CDR3 DNA: TGTGCCAGTAGTCTAAGGACGGGGACAGAAGCTTTCTTT

D gene: TRBD1
CDR3 length: 15
clone size: -
J gene: TRBJ1-2
V gene: TRBV6-5
CDR3 protein: CASISGTGEGNGYTF
CDR3 DNA: TGTGCCAGCATTTCGGGGACAGGGGAAGGCAATGGCTACACCTTC

D gene: TRBD1
CDR3 length: 14
clone size: once
J gene: TRBJ1-4
V gene: TRBV15
CDR3 protein: CATSRDRGNEKLFF
CDR3 DNA: TGTGCCACCAGCCGGGACAGGGGTAATGAAAAACTGTTTTTT

D gene: TRBD2
CDR3 length: 15
clone size: medium-sized
J gene: TRBJ2-1
V gene: TRBV5-1
CDR3 protein: CASRGTSGSYNEQFF
CDR3 DNA: TGCGCCAGCAGAGGGACTAGCGGCTCCTACAATGAGCAGTTCTTC

D gene: TRBD1
CDR3 length: 14
clone size: -
J gene: TRBJ1-1
V gene: TRBV27
CDR3 protein: CASRLGTVIAEAFF
CDR3 DNA: TGTGCCAGCAGACTAGGGACAGTCATCGCTGAAGCTTTCTTT

D gene: TRBD2
CDR3 length: 15
clone size: -
J gene: TRBJ2-3
V gene: TRBV7-3
CDR3 protein: CASSPQGGSMETQYF
CDR3 DNA: TGTGCCAGCAGCCCCCAGGGCGGGAGTATGGAGACGCAGTATTTT

D gene: -
CDR3 length: 15
clone size: -
J gene: TRBJ1-6
V gene: TRBV5-1
CDR3 protein: CASSFVADNNSPLHF
CDR3 DNA: TGCGCCAGCAGCTTCGTCGCGGATAACAATTCACCCCTCCACTTT

D gene: TRBD1
CDR3 length: 14
clone size: -
J gene: TRBJ1-2
V gene: TRBV7-9
CDR3 protein: CASERAQGGYGYTF
CDR3 DNA: TGTGCCAGCGAAAGAGCCCAGGGGGGGTATGGCTACACCTTC

D gene: -
CDR3 length: 13
clone size: -
J gene: TRBJ2-7
V gene: TRBV11-3
CDR3 protein: CASSLGGFGEQYF
CDR3 DNA: TGTGCCAGCAGCTTAGGAGGGTTTGGCGAGCAGTACTTC

D gene: TRBD2
CDR3 length: 21
clone size: -
J gene: TRBJ2-1
V gene: TRBV28
CDR3 protein: CASSGDYSGASTISSYNEQFF
CDR3 DNA: TGTGCCAGCAGTGGGGATTATAGCGGGGCCTCAACCATTAGCTCCTACAATGAGCAGTTCTTC

D gene: -
CDR3 length: 14
clone size: few
J gene: TRBJ2-3
V gene: TRBV19
CDR3 protein: CASSLSSNTDTQYF
CDR3 DNA: TGTGCCAGTAGTTTATCTAGTAACACAGATACGCAGTATTTT

D gene: -
CDR3 length: 15
clone size: few
J gene: TRBJ1-5
V gene: TRBV6-5
CDR3 protein: CASSSLQGVNQPQHF
CDR3 DNA: TGTGCCAGCAGTTCGCTACAGGGTGTGAATCAGCCCCAGCATTTT

D gene: -
CDR3 length: 13
clone size: -
J gene: TRBJ2-7
V gene: TRBV18
CDR3 protein: CASSPSMNYEQYF
CDR3 DNA: TGTGCCAGCTCACCATCGATGAACTACGAGCAGTACTTC

D gene: -
CDR3 length: 14
clone size: -
J gene: TRBJ1-1
V gene: TRBV7-6
CDR3 protein: CASSGLNRTTEAFF
CDR3 DNA: TGTGCCAGCAGCGGACTAAATCGGACCACTGAAGCTTTCTTT

D gene: -
CDR3 length: 17
clone size: -
J gene: TRBJ1-5
V gene: TRBV28
CDR3 protein: CASSLYSGTVSNQPQHF
CDR3 DNA: TGTGCCAGCAGTTTGTATTCCGGTACGGTTAGCAATCAGCCCCAGCATTTT

D gene: -
CDR3 length: 16
clone size: -
J gene: TRBJ1-1
V gene: TRBV3-1/TRBV3-2
CDR3 protein: CASSQDPGHSNTEAFF
CDR3 DNA: TGTGCCAGCAGCCAAGATCCGGGACACAGCAACACTGAAGCTTTCTTT

D gene: TRBD2
CDR3 length: 15
clone size: -
J gene: TRBJ2-1
V gene: TRBV6-6
CDR3 protein: CASMVSGSSYNEQFF
CDR3 DNA: TGTGCCAGCATGGTAAGCGGGAGCTCCTACAATGAGCAGTTCTTC

D gene: TRBD1
CDR3 length: 16
clone size: few
J gene: TRBJ2-7
V gene: TRBV27
CDR3 protein: CASSLSPRTGHYEQYF
CDR3 DNA: TGTGCCAGCAGTTTATCGCCCAGGACAGGGCACTACGAGCAGTACTTC

D gene: -
CDR3 length: 15
clone size: -
J gene: TRBJ1-2
V gene: TRBV4-2
CDR3 protein: CASSQDARTINGYTF
CDR3 DNA: TGTGCCAGCAGCCAAGATGCACGGACGATTAATGGCTACACCTTC

D gene: TRBD2
CDR3 length: 14
clone size: -
J gene: TRBJ2-7
V gene: TRBV4-1
CDR3 protein: CASSQVTSSYEQYF
CDR3 DNA: TGCGCCAGCAGCCAGGTGACTAGCAGCTACGAGCAGTACTTC

D gene: TRBD2
CDR3 length: 16
clone size: -
J gene: TRBJ2-1
V gene: TRBV24-1
CDR3 protein: CATGLAGGLSYNEQFF
CDR3 DNA: TGTGCCACCGGACTAGCGGGAGGCCTCTCCTACAATGAGCAGTTCTTC

D gene: TRBD2
CDR3 length: 16
clone size: -
J gene: TRBJ2-7
V gene: TRBV19
CDR3 protein: CASRVTLAGGSYEQYF
CDR3 DNA: TGTGCCAGTAGGGTGACTCTAGCGGGGGGTTCCTACGAGCAGTACTTC

D gene: TRBD1
CDR3 length: 15
clone size: -
J gene: TRBJ1-5
V gene: TRBV7-8
CDR3 protein: CASSLPDRGDQPQHF
CDR3 DNA: TGTGCCAGCAGCTTACCGGACAGGGGCGATCAGCCCCAGCATTTT

D gene: -
CDR3 length: 13
clone size: -
J gene: TRBJ1-2
V gene: TRBV24-1
CDR3 protein: CATSDLDSSGYTF
CDR3 DNA: TGTGCCACCAGTGATTTGGACAGCTCTGGCTACACCTTC

D gene: TRBD2
CDR3 length: 21
clone size: -
J gene: TRBJ2-1
V gene: TRBV3-1/TRBV3-2
CDR3 protein: CASSLATPGLAGRSSYNEQFF
CDR3 DNA: TGTGCCAGCAGCCTCGCCACCCCGGGACTAGCGGGAAGAAGCTCCTACAATGAGCAGTTCTTC

D gene: -
CDR3 length: 14
clone size: -
J gene: TRBJ2-2
V gene: TRBV19
CDR3 protein: CASSRGEDTGELFF
CDR3 DNA: TGTGCCAGTAGTCGAGGGGAGGACACCGGGGAGCTGTTTTTT

D gene: -
CDR3 length: 13
clone size: -
J gene: TRBJ1-6
V gene: TRBV27
CDR3 protein: CASSMGPNSPLHF
CDR3 DNA: TGTGCCAGCAGTATGGGTCCAAATTCACCCCTCCACTTT

D gene: -
CDR3 length: 15
clone size: -
J gene: TRBJ2-3
V gene: TRBV7-3
CDR3 protein: CASSPWDSNTDTQYF
CDR3 DNA: TGTGCCAGCAGCCCATGGGACTCTAACACAGATACGCAGTATTTT

D gene: -
CDR3 length: 15
clone size: -
J gene: TRBJ2-6
V gene: TRBV6-4
CDR3 protein: CASSGQNSGANVLTF
CDR3 DNA: TGTGCCAGCAGCGGACAAAACTCTGGGGCCAACGTCCTGACTTTC

D gene: TRBD2
CDR3 length: 14
clone size: -
J gene: TRBJ2-7
V gene: TRBV3-1/TRBV3-2
CDR3 protein: CASSQLAGGYEQYF
CDR3 DNA: TGTGCCAGCAGCCAACTAGCGGGGGGATACGAGCAGTACTTC

D gene: -
CDR3 length: 13
clone size: -
J gene: TRBJ1-1
V gene: TRBV2
CDR3 protein: CASSDKPRTEAFF
CDR3 DNA: TGTGCCAGCAGTGACAAACCCCGGACTGAAGCTTTCTTT

D gene: TRBD2
CDR3 length: 14
clone size: -
J gene: TRBJ2-1
V gene: TRBV13
CDR3 protein: CASRPLGLALEQFF
CDR3 DNA: TGTGCCAGCAGACCACTCGGACTAGCCCTTGAGCAGTTCTTC

D gene: -
CDR3 length: 15
clone size: -
J gene: TRBJ1-2
V gene: TRBV27
CDR3 protein: CASSSSRGINYGYTF
CDR3 DNA: TGTGCCAGCAGTTCCTCCAGGGGAATTAACTATGGCTACACCTTC

D gene: TRBD2
CDR3 length: 16
clone size: -
J gene: TRBJ2-1
V gene: TRBV6-5
CDR3 protein: CASSYISGTILNEQFF
CDR3 DNA: TGTGCCAGCAGTTACATTTCGGGGACTATCCTCAATGAGCAGTTCTTC

D gene: TRBD1
CDR3 length: 15
clone size: -
J gene: TRBJ1-5
V gene: TRBV18
CDR3 protein: CASSPGTDSNQPQHF
CDR3 DNA: TGTGCCAGCTCACCCGGGACAGATAGCAATCAGCCCCAGCATTTT

D gene: -
CDR3 length: 16
clone size: -
J gene: TRBJ2-1
V gene: TRBV5-4
CDR3 protein: CASSPGTPQAYNEQFF
CDR3 DNA: TGTGCCAGCAGCCCCGGGACACCTCAAGCTTACAATGAGCAGTTCTTC

D gene: TRBD1
CDR3 length: 18
clone size: -
J gene: TRBJ2-2
V gene: TRBV5-1
CDR3 protein: CASSRGDRGLMNTGELFF
CDR3 DNA: TGCGCCAGCAGTAGGGGCGACAGGGGTCTTATGAACACCGGGGAGCTGTTTTTT

D gene: -
CDR3 length: 15
clone size: -
J gene: TRBJ1-5
V gene: TRBV4-1
CDR3 protein: CASSQVVGGDQPQHF
CDR3 DNA: TGCGCCAGCAGCCAAGTCGTCGGGGGTGATCAGCCCCAGCATTTT

D gene: -
CDR3 length: 14
clone size: -
J gene: TRBJ1-2
V gene: TRBV11-2
CDR3 protein: CASSHRQERYGYTF
CDR3 DNA: TGTGCCAGCAGCCACCGCCAAGAGAGATATGGCTACACCTTC

D gene: TRBD1
CDR3 length: 10
clone size: -
J gene: TRBJ1-1
V gene: TRBV29-1
CDR3 protein: CSVQGTEAFF
CDR3 DNA: TGCAGCGTACAGGGGACTGAAGCTTTCTTT

D gene: -
CDR3 length: 13
clone size: few
J gene: TRBJ1-2
V gene: TRBV6-2/TRBV6-3
CDR3 protein: CASSYIGNYGYTF
CDR3 DNA: TGTGCCAGCAGTTACATCGGGAACTACGGCTACACCTTC

D gene: -
CDR3 length: 17
clone size: -
J gene: TRBJ2-7
V gene: TRBV27
CDR3 protein: CASSLSAGAGFSYEQYF
CDR3 DNA: TGTGCCAGCAGTTTATCGGCAGGGGCAGGGTTTTCCTACGAGCAGTACTTC

D gene: -
CDR3 length: 22
clone size: -
J gene: TRBJ1-5
V gene: TRBV5-1
CDR3 protein: CASSLIKKLGTARRYSNQPQHF
CDR3 DNA: TGCGCCAGCAGCTTGATAAAGAAGCTTGGGACCGCGCGAAGATATAGCAATCAGCCCCAGCATTTT